The 7 T cell receptor beta chains presented below share a single source sample, sequenced in a study of blood T cell repertoires in COVID-19. Sequencing used immunoSEQ multiplex PCR; TCRdb keeps in-frame clones, though not all of them. The sample lists 120,000 to 150,000 clones, roughly nine tenths seen once, with roughly an eighth in the top ten. The source material was peripheral blood. All receptors come from a man aged 18 to 29 with COVID-19, enrolled during active disease.

V usage is TRBV10-1 and J usage is TRBJ2-2, with D perhaps TRBD1 (5 bases). V was pared by 7 bases and J by 7 bases, with 22 bases between. The germline V gene has CDR1 WNHNN and CDR2 SYGVQD (reference sequence). CDR3 length equals 16 residues. CDR3 DNA: TGCGCCAGCACCCAGCCAGGGCCCAGGATCGTCGGGGAGCTGTTTTTT. Protein: CASTQPGPRIVGELFF.

The J gene is TRBJ2-7, the V gene TRBV3-1 (or the pseudogene TRBV3-2); TRBD2 agrees at 7 bases. The CDR3 is 14 residues long. Germline CDR1 reads LGHDT; CDR2 reads YNNKEL (reference sequence). The V gene end was trimmed by 1 base and the J gene end by 3 bases; junction bases not matched to a gene: 3. The CDR3 nucleotides read TGTGCCAGCAGCCAAGCGGGAGGTGGCTACGAGCAGTACTTC. This gives the protein CASSQAGGGYEQYF.

This chain joins TRBV4-1 and TRBJ2-7, with D possibly being TRBD2 (5 bases). With 0 bases removed from V and 2 bases from J, the gap between germline ends came to 5 bases. The CDR3 sequence is 13 residues long. The V gene's germline CDR1 is MGHRA and CDR2 YSYEKL. CDR3 in amino acids: CASSQDGTYEQYF. The CDR3 region has the DNA TGCGCCAGCAGCCAAGACGGGACCTACGAGCAGTACTTC.

This clone was detected only a few times. V is TRBV4-1 and J is TRBJ2-3; tentative D call: TRBD1 (5 bases). Between the trimmed V and J ends, which lost 4 bases and 3 bases, there was a span of 26 bases. Per the germline V gene, CDR1 is MGHRA and CDR2 is YSYEKL. The CDR3 is 19 residues long. In DNA form, the CDR3 reads TGCGCCAGCAGCCGCTCCGACAGAGCCTACGCACAGGCAACAGATACGCAGTATTTT. Its translation: CASSRSDRAYAQATDTQYF.

The rearrangement links TRBV6-5 to TRBJ1-6; 8 bases line up with TRBD1. From germline, CDR1 is MNHEY and CDR2 SVGAGI. Germline trimming cut 10 bases from V and 3 bases from J; bases unmatched to any gene: 8. The CDR3 contains 15 residues. This CDR3 reads CATSDRGLYNSPLHF. The CDR3 nucleotides are TGTGCCACCTCAGACAGGGGACTCTATAATTCACCCCTCCACTTT.

CDR3 sequence reads: CASSALSRDSGGGYTF. In nucleotides, the CDR3 is TGTGCCAGCAGTGCCTTGTCCCGGGACAGCGGTGGTGGCTACACCTTC. J is TRBJ1-2 and V is TRBV25-1; 7 nucleotides line up with TRBD1. CDR1 MGHDK and CDR2 SYGVNS come from the germline V gene. CDR3 length: 16 residues. V lost 4 bases, J lost 7 bases, and 15 bases stayed unmatched.

The rearrangement joins TRBV2 to TRBJ2-2; 7 bases map to TRBD2. The V gene's germline CDR1 is SNHLY and CDR2 FYNNEI. The CDR3 runs 15 residues. Trimming at V came to 6 bases and at J to 5 bases, leaving 9 bases not matched to a gene. DNA for the CDR3: TGTGCCAGCAGATACTACCCCGGGGGGACCGGGGAGCTGTTTTTT. Translation: CASRYYPGGTGELFF.